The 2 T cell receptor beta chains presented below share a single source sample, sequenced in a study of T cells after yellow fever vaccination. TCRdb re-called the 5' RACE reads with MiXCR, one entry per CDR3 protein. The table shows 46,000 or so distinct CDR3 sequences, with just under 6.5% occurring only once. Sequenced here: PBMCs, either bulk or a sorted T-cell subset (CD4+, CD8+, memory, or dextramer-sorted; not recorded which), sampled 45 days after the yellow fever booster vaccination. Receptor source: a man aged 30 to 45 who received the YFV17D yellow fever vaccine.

Here the CDR3 reads CSARDGYEQYF. The CDR3 DNA sequence: TGCAGTGCTAGAGACGGGTACGAGCAGTACTTC. The chain links TRBV20-1 to TRBJ2-7; D is ambiguous. This CDR3 has 11 residues. V lost 0 bases to trimming and J lost 4 bases, with 4 bases between them. The germline V gene has CDR1 DFQATT and CDR2 SNEGSKA (reference sequence).

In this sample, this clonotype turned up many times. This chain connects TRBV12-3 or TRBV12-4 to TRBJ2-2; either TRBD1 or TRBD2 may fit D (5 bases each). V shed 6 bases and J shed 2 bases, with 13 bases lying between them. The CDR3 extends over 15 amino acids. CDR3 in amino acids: CASRATGANTGELFF. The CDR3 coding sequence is TGTGCCAGCAGGGCGACCGGGGCTAACACCGGGGAGCTGTTTTTT.